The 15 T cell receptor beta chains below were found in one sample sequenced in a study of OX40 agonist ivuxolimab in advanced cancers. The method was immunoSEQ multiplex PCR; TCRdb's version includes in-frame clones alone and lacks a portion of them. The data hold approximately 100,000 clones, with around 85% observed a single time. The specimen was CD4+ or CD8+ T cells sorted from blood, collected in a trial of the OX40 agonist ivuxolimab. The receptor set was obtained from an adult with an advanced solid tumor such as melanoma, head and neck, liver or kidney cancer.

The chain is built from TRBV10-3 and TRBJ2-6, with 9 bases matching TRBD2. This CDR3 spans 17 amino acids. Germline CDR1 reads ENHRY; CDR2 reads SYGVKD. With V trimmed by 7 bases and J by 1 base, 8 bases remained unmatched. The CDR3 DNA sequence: TGTGCCATCACAACCGGGACTAGCTTATCTGGGGCCAACGTCCTGACTTTC. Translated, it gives CAITTGTSLSGANVLTF.

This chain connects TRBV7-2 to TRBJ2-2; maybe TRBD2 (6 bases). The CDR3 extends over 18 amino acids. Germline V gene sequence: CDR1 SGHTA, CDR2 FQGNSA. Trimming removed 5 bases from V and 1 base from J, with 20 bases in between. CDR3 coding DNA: TGTGCCAGCAGCCAGACAGCAGGACTCGGGGGGAACACCGGGGAGCTGTTTTTT. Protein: CASSQTAGLGGNTGELFF.

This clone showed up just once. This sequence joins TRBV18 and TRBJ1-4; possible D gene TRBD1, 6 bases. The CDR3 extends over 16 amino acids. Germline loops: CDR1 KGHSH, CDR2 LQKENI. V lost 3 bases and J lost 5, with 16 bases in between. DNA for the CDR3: TGTGCCAGCTCACCCACCGAACAGGGCTCGAATGAAAAACTGTTTTTT. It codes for CASSPTEQGSNEKLFF.

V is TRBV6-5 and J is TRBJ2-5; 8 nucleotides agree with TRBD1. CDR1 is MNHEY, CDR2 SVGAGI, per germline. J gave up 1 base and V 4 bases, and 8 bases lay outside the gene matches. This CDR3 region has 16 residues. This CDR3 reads CASSFTTGGSQETQYF. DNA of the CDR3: TGTGCCAGCAGTTTCACCACAGGGGGTAGCCAAGAGACCCAGTACTTC.

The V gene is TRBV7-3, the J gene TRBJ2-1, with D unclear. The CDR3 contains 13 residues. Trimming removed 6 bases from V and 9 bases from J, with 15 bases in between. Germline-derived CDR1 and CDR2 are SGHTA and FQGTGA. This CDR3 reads CASRLNVLSEQFF. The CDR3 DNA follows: TGTGCCAGCAGGCTTAACGTGTTGTCTGAGCAGTTCTTC.

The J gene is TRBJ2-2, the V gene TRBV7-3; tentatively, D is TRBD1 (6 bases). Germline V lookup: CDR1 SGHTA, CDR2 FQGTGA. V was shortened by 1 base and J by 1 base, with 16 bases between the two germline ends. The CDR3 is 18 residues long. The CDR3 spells CASSLKGHQLQNTGELFF. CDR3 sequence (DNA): TGTGCCAGCAGCTTAAAGGGACACCAGTTGCAGAACACCGGGGAGCTGTTTTTT.

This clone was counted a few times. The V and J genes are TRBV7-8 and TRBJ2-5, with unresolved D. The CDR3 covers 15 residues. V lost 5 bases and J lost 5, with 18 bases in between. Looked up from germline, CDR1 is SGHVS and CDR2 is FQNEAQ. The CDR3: CASSPRRVVAETQYF. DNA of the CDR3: TGTGCCAGCAGCCCGAGACGGGTGGTTGCCGAGACCCAGTACTTC.

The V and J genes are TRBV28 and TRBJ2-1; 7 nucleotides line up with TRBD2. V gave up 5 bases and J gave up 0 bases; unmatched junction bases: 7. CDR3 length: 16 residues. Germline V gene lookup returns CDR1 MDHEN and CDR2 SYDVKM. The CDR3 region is CASSRIAGPSYNEQFF. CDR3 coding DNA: TGTGCCAGCAGTCGAATAGCGGGCCCCTCCTACAATGAGCAGTTCTTC.

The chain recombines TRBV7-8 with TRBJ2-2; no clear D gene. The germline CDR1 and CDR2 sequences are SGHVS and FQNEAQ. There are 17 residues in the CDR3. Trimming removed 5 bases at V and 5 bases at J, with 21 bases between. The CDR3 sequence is CASSIFSVGKITGELFF. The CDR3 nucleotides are TGTGCCAGCAGCATCTTCTCGGTAGGGAAGATAACCGGGGAGCTGTTTTTT.

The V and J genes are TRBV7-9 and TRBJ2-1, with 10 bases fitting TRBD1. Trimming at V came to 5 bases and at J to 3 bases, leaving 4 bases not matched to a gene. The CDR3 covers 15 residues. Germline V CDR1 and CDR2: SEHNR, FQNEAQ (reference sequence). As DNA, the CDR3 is TGTGCCAGCAGCGCGGGACAGGGGAACTACAATGAGCAGTTCTTC. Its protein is CASSAGQGNYNEQFF.

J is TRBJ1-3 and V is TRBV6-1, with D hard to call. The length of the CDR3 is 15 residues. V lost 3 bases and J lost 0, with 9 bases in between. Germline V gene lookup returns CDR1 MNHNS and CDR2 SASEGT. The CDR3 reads CASSDTSDSGNTIYF. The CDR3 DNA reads TGTGCCAGCAGTGATACTTCAGACTCTGGAAACACCATATATTTT.

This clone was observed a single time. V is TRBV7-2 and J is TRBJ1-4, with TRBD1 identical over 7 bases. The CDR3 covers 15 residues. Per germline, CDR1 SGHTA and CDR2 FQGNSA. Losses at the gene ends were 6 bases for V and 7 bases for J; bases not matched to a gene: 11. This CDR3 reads CASSKEGQRGEKLFF. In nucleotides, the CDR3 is TGTGCCAGCAGTAAAGAGGGACAGAGGGGTGAAAAACTGTTTTTT.

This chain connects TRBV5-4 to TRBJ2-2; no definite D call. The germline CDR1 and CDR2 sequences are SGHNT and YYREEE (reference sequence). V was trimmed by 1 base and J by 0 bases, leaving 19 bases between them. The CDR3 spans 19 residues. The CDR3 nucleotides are TGTGCCAGCAGCTTGTACTCTGGAGCGACGGCCGCGAACACCGGGGAGCTGTTTTTT. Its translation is CASSLYSGATAANTGELFF. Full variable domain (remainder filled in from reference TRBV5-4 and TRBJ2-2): ETGVTQSPTHLIKTRGQQVTLRCSSQSGHNTVSWYQQALGQGPQFIFQYYREEENGRGNFPPRFSGLQFPNYSSELNVNALELDDSALYLCASSLYSGATAANTGELFFGEGSRLTVL.

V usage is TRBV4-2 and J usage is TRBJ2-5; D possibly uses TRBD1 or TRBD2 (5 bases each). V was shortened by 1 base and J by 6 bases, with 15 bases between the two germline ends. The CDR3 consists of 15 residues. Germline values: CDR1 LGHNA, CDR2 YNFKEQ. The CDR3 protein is CASSQVAGSAQTQYF. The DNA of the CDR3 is TGTGCCAGCAGCCAAGTAGCAGGGAGTGCCCAGACCCAGTACTTC.

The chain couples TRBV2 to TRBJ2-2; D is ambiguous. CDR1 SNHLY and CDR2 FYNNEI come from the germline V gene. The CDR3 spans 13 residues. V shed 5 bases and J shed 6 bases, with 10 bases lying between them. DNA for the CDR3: TGTGCCAGCAGTATCTCCTCGGCCGGGGAGCTGTTTTTT. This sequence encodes CASSISSAGELFF. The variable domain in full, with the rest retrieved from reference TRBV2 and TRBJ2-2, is EPEVTQTPSHQVTQMGQEVILRCVPISNHLYFYWYRQILGQKVEFLVSFYNNEISEKSEIFDDQFSVERPDGSNFTLKIRSTKLEDSAMYFCASSISSAGELFFGEGSRLTVL.